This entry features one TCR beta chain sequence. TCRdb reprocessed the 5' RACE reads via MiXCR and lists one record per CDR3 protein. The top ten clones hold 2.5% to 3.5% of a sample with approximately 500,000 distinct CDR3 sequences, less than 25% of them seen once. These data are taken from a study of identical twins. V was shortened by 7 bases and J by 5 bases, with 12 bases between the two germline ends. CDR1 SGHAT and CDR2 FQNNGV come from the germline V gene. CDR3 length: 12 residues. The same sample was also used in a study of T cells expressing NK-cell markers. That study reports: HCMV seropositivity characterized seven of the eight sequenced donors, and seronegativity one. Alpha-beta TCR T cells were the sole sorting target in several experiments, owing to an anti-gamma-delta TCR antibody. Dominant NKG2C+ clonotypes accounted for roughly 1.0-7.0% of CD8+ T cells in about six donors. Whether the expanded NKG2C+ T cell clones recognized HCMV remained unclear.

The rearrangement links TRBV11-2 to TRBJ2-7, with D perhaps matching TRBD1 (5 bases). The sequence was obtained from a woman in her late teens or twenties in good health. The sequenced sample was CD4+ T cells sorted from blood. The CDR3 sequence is CASTRASDEQYF. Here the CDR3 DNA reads TGTGCCAGCACCAGGGCCTCTGACGAGCAGTACTTC.